Reported below is one T cell receptor beta chain. This record comes from a study of blood T cell repertoires in COVID-19. The overall study: COVID-19 samples from acute and convalescent phases originated in the United States, Italy and Spain. T cells, B-cell-depleted T cells, or PBMCs supplied cDNA or gDNA.

In the authors' methods: The assay estimated nucleated cells by amplifying reference gene primers. This table comes from immunoSEQ multiplex PCR, and its TCRdb copy is limited to in-frame clones, with some not included. That table gives V, J and clone size, and the DNA gave D and trimming. The table shows 300,000 or so clones, with roughly 88% occurring only once. Specimen: peripheral blood. This clonotype originated in a woman aged 30 to 39 who had recovered from COVID-19.

CDR3: CASSQGTTGPAQETQYF. CDR3 bases: TGCGCCAGCAGTCAAGGCACCACAGGGCCCGCCCAAGAGACCCAGTACTTC. The gene calls are TRBV23-1 and TRBJ2-5, with a tentative D call TRBD1 (6 bases). TRBV23-1 is sorted into the ORF group, with uncertain function. V was clipped by 2 bases and J by 1 base, with 17 bases between them. This CDR3 is 17 amino acids long.